This is a list of T cell receptor beta chains from one sample in a study of neurological immune-mediated disorders. TCRdb reprocessed the 5' RACE reads via MiXCR and lists one record per CDR3 protein. The sample has under 75,000 distinct CDR3 sequences; around 3% are singletons. The source material was PBMCs. Receptors were obtained from a woman between 50 and 59 years old with multiple sclerosis. The CDR3 runs from the conserved cysteine through the conserved F or W. The order of the fields is V gene, D gene, clone size, J gene, CDR3 protein, CDR3 DNA. D genes are given only for firm matches. Size is stated for part of the rows, as once, few or many counts, or as a class when the clone is expanded.

>TRBV20-1|.|many|TRBJ2-3
CSARAGMGTQYF
TGCAGTGCTAGAGCGGGGATGGGGACGCAGTATTTT
>TRBV20-1|TRBD1|many|TRBJ1-6
CSALPGTANSPLHF
TGCAGTGCCCTCCCTGGGACAGCAAATTCACCCCTCCACTTT
>TRBV20-1|.|many|TRBJ1-5
CSARDHLRDSNQPQHF
TGCAGTGCTAGAGATCACCTGCGGGATAGCAATCAGCCCCAGCATTTT
>TRBV4-2|.|many|TRBJ2-1
CASSQEEREQFF
TGTGCCAGCAGCCAAGAGGAGCGGGAGCAGTTCTTC
>TRBV4-1|.|many|TRBJ1-5
CASSLREGVTAQPQHF
TGCGCCAGCAGCCTCCGGGAGGGGGTAACCGCTCAGCCCCAGCATTTT
>TRBV7-2|.|many|TRBJ2-7
CASSKGGSPYEQYF
TGTGCCAGCAGTAAGGGGGGGTCTCCCTACGAGCAGTACTTC
>TRBV7-8|.|many|TRBJ1-4
CASSNRNTNEKLFF
TGTGCCAGCAGCAACAGGAATACTAATGAAAAACTGTTTTTT
>TRBV20-1|.|many|TRBJ1-2
CSAKGGHLYGYTF
TGCAGTGCTAAAGGGGGGCACCTCTATGGCTACACCTTC
>TRBV10-3|TRBD1|few|TRBJ1-5
CAISQQVQGSNKTQNF
TGTGCCATCAGCCAACAGGTACAGGGGAGCAATAAGACCCAGAATTTT
>TRBV10-3|.|many|TRBJ2-2
CAISGNANTGELFF
TGTGCCATCAGTGGCAACGCGAACACCGGGGAGCTGTTTTTT
>TRBV6-5|.|few|TRBJ1-6
CASSYSGEGMSYNSPLNF
TGTGCCAGCAGTTACTCGGGGGAGGGAATGTCCTATAATTCACCCCTCAACTTT
>TRBV29-1|.|.|TRBJ2-1
CSVGSMAGEQFF
TGCAGCGTTGGCTCCATGGCAGGCGAGCAGTTCTTC
>TRBV28|.|many|TRBJ2-7
CASSLIDGPTPYEQYF
TGTGCCAGCAGTTTAATCGACGGACCCACCCCCTACGAGCAGTACTTC
>TRBV20-1|.|many|TRBJ2-3
CSARDPGRSTDTQYF
TGCAGTGCTAGAGACCCGGGACGCAGCACAGATACGCAGTATTTT
>TRBV15|.|many|TRBJ2-3
CATSSRVGGGETHTQYF
TGTGCCACCAGCTCCCGAGTCGGGGGCGGGGAAACCCATACGCAGTATTTT
>TRBV5-6|.|many|TRBJ2-5
CASSLLSSLYQETQYF
TGTGCCAGCAGCTTGCTCAGTTCGCTCTACCAAGAGACCCAGTACTTC
>TRBV20-1|TRBD2|many|TRBJ2-3
CSASQAGGVGTDTQYF
TGCAGTGCTTCCCAAGCGGGGGGGGTTGGCACAGATACGCAGTATTTT
>TRBV20-1|TRBD2|many|TRBJ2-3
CSASGGGKKSTDTQYF
TGCAGTGCTAGTGGCGGGGGTAAGAAAAGCACAGATACGCAGTATTTT
>TRBV5-1|.|many|TRBJ2-3
CASSPPTGAGTDTQYF
TGCGCCAGCAGCCCCCCGACAGGAGCGGGCACAGATACGCAGTATTTT
>TRBV7-9|.|many|TRBJ2-5
CASIKGTTNLETQYF
TGTGCCAGCATCAAAGGGACGACCAACCTAGAGACCCAGTACTTC
>TRBV18|TRBD1|many|TRBJ2-7
CASSPQADRVGEQYF
TGTGCCAGCTCACCACAGGCGGACAGGGTTGGCGAGCAGTACTTC
>TRBV11-2|.|many|TRBJ2-5
CASSREPRETQYF
TGTGCCAGCAGCCGGGAGCCGCGAGAGACCCAGTACTTC
>TRBV5-1|TRBD2|many|TRBJ2-2
CASNKLLGGNTFNTGELFF
TGCGCCAGCAACAAACTCCTGGGGGGGAACACCTTCAACACCGGGGAGCTGTTTTTT
>TRBV25-1|.|many|TRBJ1-1
CASRVGVGTEAFF
TGTGCCAGCAGAGTGGGGGTGGGCACTGAAGCTTTCTTT
>TRBV3-1|TRBD2|many|TRBJ2-3
CASSQAWTSSADTQYF
TGTGCCAGCAGCCAAGCTTGGACTAGTTCTGCAGATACGCAGTATTTT
>TRBV28|TRBD1|many|TRBJ1-1
CASSHRGENTEAFF
TGTGCCAGCAGCCACAGGGGTGAGAACACTGAAGCTTTCTTT
>TRBV7-9|.|many|TRBJ1-2
CASSHGGARGYTF
TGTGCCAGCAGCCACGGAGGGGCCCGTGGCTACACCTTC
>TRBV6-6|TRBD1|many|TRBJ1-5
CASTTWTGPYSNQPQHF
TGTGCCAGCACTACGTGGACAGGTCCTTATAGCAATCAGCCCCAGCATTTT
>TRBV7-6|.|many|TRBJ2-3
CASSLGSGGNTDTQYF
TGTGCCAGCAGCTTAGGAAGTGGGGGGAACACAGATACGCAGTATTTT
>TRBV7-2|TRBD1|many|TRBJ1-2
CASSPDREFGYTF
TGTGCCAGCAGCCCGGACAGGGAATTTGGCTACACCTTC
>TRBV15|.|few|TRBJ1-1
CATSRVGRNTEAFF
TGTGCCACCAGCAGGGTTGGGAGGAACACTGAAGCTTTCTTT